This T cell receptor beta chain was identified during a study of beta chain features in type 1 diabetes. A word on this clone: The antigen is unknown.

The germline CDR1 and CDR2 sequences are LNHNV and YYDKDF (reference sequence). V lost 1 base, J lost 4 bases, and 10 bases stayed unmatched. The CDR3 covers 16 residues. Study-wide results and caveats: It was possible that PCR favored shorter templates, equally so in patients and controls. Within patients, naive, central memory and Treg TCRB repertoires seemed more similar than within healthy donors. Across all four CD4+ subsets, people with type 1 diabetes showed modestly shorter TCRB CDR3s.

The sequenced template was cDNA made from the entire isolated RNA. Libraries were prepared by immunoSEQ multiplex PCR; TCRdb keeps only in-frame clonotypes and omits some of them. This table has about 230,000 clones, under 20% appearing once. Sorted populations were all over 95% pure. Sequencing was carried out using naive CD4+ T cells from blood. The chain employs TRBV15 and TRBJ2-7; 7 positions agree with TRBD2. This TCR came from a man aged 25-40 years with type 1 diabetes. Here the CDR3 DNA reads TGTGCCACCAGCAGAGGGGAGCGGGATCGTAGGTACGAGCAGTACTTC. Its protein product is CATSRGERDRRYEQYF.